Given below is one T cell receptor beta chain in context. V was shortened by 3 bases and J by 12 bases, with 18 bases between the two germline ends. This CDR3 is built from 14 residues. The entry originates in a study of patients and donors after allogeneic stem cell transplantation. TCRdb itself ran the RT-PCR reads through MiXCR, one entry per CDR3 protein. The profile shows about 960,000 distinct CDR3 sequences, approximately 18% of them singletons. The genes are TRBV12-3 or TRBV12-4 and TRBJ2-1, with D perhaps matching TRBD1 (6 bases). Input material: blood, either unsorted or a sorted T cell fraction (not recorded which). The clonotype originates from a human donor who was either an allogeneic HSCT recipient or a stem cell or donor lymphocyte infusion donor (not recorded which). It is not recorded whose cells these are; they may come from a transplant donor. The CDR3 reads CASSLTGSVTGQFF. For the CDR3, the DNA is TGTGCCAGCAGTTTGACAGGCAGCGTTACAGGGCAGTTCTTC.